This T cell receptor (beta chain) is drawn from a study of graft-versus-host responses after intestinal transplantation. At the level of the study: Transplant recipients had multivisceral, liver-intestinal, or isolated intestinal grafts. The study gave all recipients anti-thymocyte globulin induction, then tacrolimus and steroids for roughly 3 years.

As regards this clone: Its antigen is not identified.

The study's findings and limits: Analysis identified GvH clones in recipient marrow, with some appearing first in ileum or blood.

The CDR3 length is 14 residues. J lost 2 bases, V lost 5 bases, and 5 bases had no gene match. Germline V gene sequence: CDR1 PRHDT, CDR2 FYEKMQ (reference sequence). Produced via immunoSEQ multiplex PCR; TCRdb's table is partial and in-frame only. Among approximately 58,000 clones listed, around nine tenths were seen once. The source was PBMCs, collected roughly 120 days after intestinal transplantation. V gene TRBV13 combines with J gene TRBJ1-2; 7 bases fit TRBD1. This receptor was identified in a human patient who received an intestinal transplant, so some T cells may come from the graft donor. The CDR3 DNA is TGTGCCAGCAGCCAGATGACAGGGAACTATGGCTACACCTTC. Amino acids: CASSQMTGNYGYTF.